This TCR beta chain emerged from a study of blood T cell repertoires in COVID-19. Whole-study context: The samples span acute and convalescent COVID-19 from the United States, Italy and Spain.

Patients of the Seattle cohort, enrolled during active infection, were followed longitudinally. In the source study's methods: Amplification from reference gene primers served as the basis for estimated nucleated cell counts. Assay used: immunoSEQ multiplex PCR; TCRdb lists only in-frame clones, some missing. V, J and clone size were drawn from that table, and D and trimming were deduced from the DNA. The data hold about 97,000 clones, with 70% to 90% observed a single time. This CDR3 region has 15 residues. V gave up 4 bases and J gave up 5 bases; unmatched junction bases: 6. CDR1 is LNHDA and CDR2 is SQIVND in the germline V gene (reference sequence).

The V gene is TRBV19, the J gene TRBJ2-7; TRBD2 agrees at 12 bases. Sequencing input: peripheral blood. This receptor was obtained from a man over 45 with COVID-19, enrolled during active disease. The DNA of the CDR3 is TGTGCCAGTAGTACGTCTAGCGGGGGGGCCCACGAGCAGTACTTC. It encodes CASSTSSGGAHEQYF.